This T cell receptor beta chain was sequenced during a study of blood T cell repertoires in COVID-19. Study context: There were acute and convalescent COVID-19 samples, and they came from the United States, Italy and Spain. From T cells, B-cell-depleted T cells, or PBMCs came the material, which was cDNA or gDNA.

The CDR3 consists of 15 residues. Per the germline V gene, CDR1 is MNHEY and CDR2 is SVGAGI. V shed 8 bases, J shed 5 bases, and the junction held 9 bases outside the gene matches. Original analysis: Using reference gene primer amplification, nucleated cell counts were estimated. The repertoire was sequenced with immunoSEQ multiplex PCR; TCRdb's copy has only in-frame clones and lacks some. Clonal size and the V and J genes are those of that table, whereas D and trimming came from the DNA. The table has 110,000 or so clones, 77% seen once. V and J are TRBV6-5 and TRBJ1-6, with 7 bases aligning to TRBD1. Material: peripheral blood. This TCR was recovered from a human donor in a cohort sampled during active COVID-19. The CDR3 region is CASSSRDSHNSPLHF. In DNA, the CDR3 is TGTGCCAGCTCTTCAAGGGACAGTCATAATTCACCCCTCCACTTT.